This T cell receptor beta chain is from a study of response to subunit inactivated influenza vaccine (dated by TCRdb to 2016 to 2019). Notes on the research overall: Deep quantitative profiling of the T cell receptor repertoire was used in the study to follow responses to a trivalent subunit inactivated influenza vaccine.

From its cysteine to its phenylalanine, the CDR3 spans 16 amino acids. Only CDR3 DNA is held: 48 bases, read in frame from base 1. Relative to germline, V is missing 5 bases and J is missing 4 bases, with 13 bases of the junction outside any gene match. From a lookup of the germline V gene, CDR1 and CDR2 are MDHEN and SYDVKM. Library generation was performed with RT-PCR. Sequencing relied on an Illumina HiSeq 2500. The raw public data were reprocessed by TCRdb itself: fastp quality trimming at Q25, MiXCR clonotype calling, in-frame beta chains only. Under each unique CDR3 protein, matching rows form one entry showing the most common genes and DNA. The sample table holds 600,000 to 850,000 distinct CDR3 sequences, of which around 15% were seen once. The ten biggest clones cover 7.6% of the sample. In regard to this clonotype: This receptor's antigen is unknown. No much larger clone exists at a distance of one base, and base qualities are not known.

Findings and caveats that apply to the study as a whole: According to the authors, only a limited number of new T cells may be recruited by each seasonal influenza vaccination.

Sequencing used PBMCs from blood, obtained 14 to 15 days before vaccination. This clonotype was sampled from a man aged 50-59 years who received an inactivated influenza vaccine. Donor details come from another sample of the same person, matched by shared clones. Recombination connected TRBV28 to TRBJ2-7, and 8 junction bases match TRBD1. Here is the DNA: TGTGCCAGCAGTCTCCCCCAAGGACAGGGATTGTACGAGCAGTACTTC. This yields the protein CASSLPQGQGLYEQYF.